This entry describes one T cell receptor beta chain. What it recognizes is unknown. The source of the sample is a study of OX40 agonist ivuxolimab in advanced cancers. Overall study context: Three patients responded partially, comprising one with hepatocellular carcinoma and two with cutaneous melanoma.

The germline CDR1 and CDR2 sequences are SGHDN and FVKESK. This CDR3 is built from 13 residues. V was shortened by 3 bases and J by 0 bases, with 3 bases between the two germline ends. Study-wide results and limits: Circulating CD4+ and CD8+ T cells showed clonal expansion by week 6 at 0.1 to 3.0 mg/kg. With doses of 0.1-3.0 mg/kg, partial responders showed among the lowest clonal expansion. Antigen specificity of clonally expanded peripheral T cells was not established.

TCRdb's copy holds only in-frame clones and misses some; the assay was immunoSEQ multiplex PCR. Of over 50,000 clones detected, more than 85% appear once; the ten largest clones hold 1.1% to 1.5%. The receptor comes from an adult with an advanced solid tumor such as melanoma, head and neck, liver or kidney cancer. Sequenced material: CD4+ or CD8+ T cells sorted from blood, taken in a trial of the OX40 agonist ivuxolimab. This chain uses TRBV14 with TRBJ1-5; D is unresolved. CDR3: CASSQASNQPQHF. The CDR3 DNA follows: TGTGCCAGCAGCCAGGCTAGCAATCAGCCCCAGCATTTT.